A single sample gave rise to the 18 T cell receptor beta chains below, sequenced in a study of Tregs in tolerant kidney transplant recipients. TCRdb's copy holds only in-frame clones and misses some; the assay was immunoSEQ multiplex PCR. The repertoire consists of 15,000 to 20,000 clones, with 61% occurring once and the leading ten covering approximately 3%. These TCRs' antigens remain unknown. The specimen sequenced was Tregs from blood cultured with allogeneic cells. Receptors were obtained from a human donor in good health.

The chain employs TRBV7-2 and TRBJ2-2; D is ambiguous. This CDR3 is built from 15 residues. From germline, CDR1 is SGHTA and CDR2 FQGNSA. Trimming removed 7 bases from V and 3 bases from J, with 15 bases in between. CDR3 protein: CASIRSAGDTGELFF. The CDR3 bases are TGTGCCAGCATCCGCTCGGCAGGAGACACCGGGGAGCTGTTTTTT. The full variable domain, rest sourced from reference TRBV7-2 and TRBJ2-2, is GAGVSQSPSNKVTEKGKDVELRCDPISGHTALYWYRQSLGQGLEFLIYFQGNSAPDKSGLPSDRFSAERTGGSVSTLTIQRTQQEDSAVYLCASIRSAGDTGELFFGEGSRLTVL.

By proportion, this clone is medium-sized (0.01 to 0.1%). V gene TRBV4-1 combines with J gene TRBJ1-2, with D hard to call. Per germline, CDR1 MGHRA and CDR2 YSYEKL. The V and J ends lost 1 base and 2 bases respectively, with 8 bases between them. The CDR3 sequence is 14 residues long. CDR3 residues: CASSQAGRNYGYTF. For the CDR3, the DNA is TGCGCCAGCAGCCAAGCGGGAAGGAACTATGGCTACACCTTC.

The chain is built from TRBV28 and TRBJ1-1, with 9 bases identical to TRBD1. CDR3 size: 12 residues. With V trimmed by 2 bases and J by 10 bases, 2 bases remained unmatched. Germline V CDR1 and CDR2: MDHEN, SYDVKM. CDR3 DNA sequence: TGTGCCAGCAGTTTAGTGGACAGGGGAGCTTTCTTT. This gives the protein CASSLVDRGAFF.

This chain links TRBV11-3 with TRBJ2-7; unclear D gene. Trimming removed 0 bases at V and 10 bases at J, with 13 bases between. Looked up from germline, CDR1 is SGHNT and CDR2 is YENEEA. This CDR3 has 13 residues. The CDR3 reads CASSLDKAVEQYF. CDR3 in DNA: TGTGCCAGCAGCTTAGATAAGGCGGTCGAACAGTACTTC.

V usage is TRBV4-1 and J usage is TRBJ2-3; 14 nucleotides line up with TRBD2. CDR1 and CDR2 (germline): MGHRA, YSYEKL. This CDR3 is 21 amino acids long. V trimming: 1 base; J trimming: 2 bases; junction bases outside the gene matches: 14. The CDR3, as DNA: TGCGCCAGCAGCCAAGGCGGACTAGCGGGGGGTCCAACGTCGTTCACAGATACGCAGTATTTT. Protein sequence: CASSQGGLAGGPTSFTDTQYF.

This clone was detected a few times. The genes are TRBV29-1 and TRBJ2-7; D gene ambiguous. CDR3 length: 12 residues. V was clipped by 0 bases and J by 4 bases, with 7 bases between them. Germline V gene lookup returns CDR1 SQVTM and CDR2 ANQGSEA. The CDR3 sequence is CSVEDRGYEQYF. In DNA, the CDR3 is TGCAGCGTTGAAGACCGAGGATACGAGCAGTACTTC.

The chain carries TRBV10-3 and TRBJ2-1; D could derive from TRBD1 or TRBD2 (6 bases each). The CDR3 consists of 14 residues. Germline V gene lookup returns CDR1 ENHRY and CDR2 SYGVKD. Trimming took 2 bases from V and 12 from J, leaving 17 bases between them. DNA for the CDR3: TGTGCCATCAGTGAGGGGGGGCAGCGGACGATGCAGTTCTTC. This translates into CAISEGGQRTMQFF.

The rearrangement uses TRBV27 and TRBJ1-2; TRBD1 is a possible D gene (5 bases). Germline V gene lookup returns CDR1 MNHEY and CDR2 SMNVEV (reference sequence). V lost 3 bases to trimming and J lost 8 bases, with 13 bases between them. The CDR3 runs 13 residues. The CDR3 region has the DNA TGTGCCAGCAGTTTGGGGGAAGGTGGGGGCTACACCTTC. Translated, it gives CASSLGEGGGYTF.

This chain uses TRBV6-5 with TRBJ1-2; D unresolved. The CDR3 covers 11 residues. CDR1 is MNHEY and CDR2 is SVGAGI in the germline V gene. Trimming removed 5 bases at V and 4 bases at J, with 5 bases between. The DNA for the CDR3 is TGTGCCAGCAGTCGGATCTATGGCTACACCTTC. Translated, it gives CASSRIYGYTF.

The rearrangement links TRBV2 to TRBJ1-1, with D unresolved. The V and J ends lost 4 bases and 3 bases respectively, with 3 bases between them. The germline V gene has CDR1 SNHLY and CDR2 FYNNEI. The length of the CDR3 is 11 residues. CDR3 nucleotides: TGTGCCAGCAGTGCGGACACTGAAGCTTTCTTT. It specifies CASSADTEAFF.

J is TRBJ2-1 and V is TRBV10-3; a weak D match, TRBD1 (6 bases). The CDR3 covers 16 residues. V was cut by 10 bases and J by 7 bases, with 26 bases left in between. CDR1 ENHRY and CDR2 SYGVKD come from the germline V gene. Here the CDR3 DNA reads TGTGCCACCGAAATAGGGACACCTCAAACGTCGAATGAGCAGTTCTTC. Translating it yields CATEIGTPQTSNEQFF.

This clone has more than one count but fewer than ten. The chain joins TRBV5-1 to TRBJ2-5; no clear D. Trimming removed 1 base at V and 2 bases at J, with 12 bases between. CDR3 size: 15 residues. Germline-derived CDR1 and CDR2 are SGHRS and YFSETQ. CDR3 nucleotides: TGCGCCAGCAGCTTGTCTGGCACTATTCAAGAGACCCAGTACTTC. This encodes CASSLSGTIQETQYF. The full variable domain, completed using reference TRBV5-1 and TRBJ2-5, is KAGVTQTPRYLIKTRGQQVTLSCSPISGHRSVSWYQQTPGQGLQFLFEYFSETQRNKGNFPGRFSGRQFSNSRSEMNVSTLELGDSALYLCASSLSGTIQETQYFGPGTRLLVL.

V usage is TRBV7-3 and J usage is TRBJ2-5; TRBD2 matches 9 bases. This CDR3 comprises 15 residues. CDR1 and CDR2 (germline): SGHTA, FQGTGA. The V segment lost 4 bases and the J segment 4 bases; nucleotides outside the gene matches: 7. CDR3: CASSSSGVAGETQYF. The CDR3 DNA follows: TGTGCCAGCAGCTCTAGCGGGGTGGCTGGAGAGACCCAGTACTTC. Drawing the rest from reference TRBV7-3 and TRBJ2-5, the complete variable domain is GAGVSQTPSNKVTEKGKYVELRCDPISGHTALYWYRQSLGQGPEFLIYFQGTGAADDSGLPNDRFFAVRPEGSVSTLKIQRTERGDSAVYLCASSSSGVAGETQYFGPGTRLLVL.

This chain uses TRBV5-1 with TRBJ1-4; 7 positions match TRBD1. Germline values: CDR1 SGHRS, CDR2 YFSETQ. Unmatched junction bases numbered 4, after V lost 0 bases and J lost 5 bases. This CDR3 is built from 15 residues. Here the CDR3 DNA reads TGCGCCAGCAGCTTGGCCGACAGGGTCAATGAAAAACTGTTTTTT. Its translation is CASSLADRVNEKLFF.

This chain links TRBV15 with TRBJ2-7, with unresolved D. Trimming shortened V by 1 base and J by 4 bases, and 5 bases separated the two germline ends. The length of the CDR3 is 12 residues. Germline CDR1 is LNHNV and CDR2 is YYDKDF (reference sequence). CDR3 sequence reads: CATSRVGYEQYF. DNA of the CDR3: TGTGCCACCAGCAGAGTAGGTTACGAGCAGTACTTC.

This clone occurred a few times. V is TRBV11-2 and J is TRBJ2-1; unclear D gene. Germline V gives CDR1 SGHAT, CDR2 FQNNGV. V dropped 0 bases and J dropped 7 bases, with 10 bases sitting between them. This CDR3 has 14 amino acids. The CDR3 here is CASSLDRSFNEQFF. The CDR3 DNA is TGTGCCAGCAGCTTAGATCGGTCCTTTAATGAGCAGTTCTTC. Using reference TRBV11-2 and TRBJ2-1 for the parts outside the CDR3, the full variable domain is EAGVAQSPRYKIIEKRQSVAFWCNPISGHATLYWYQQILGQGPKLLIQFQNNGVVDDSQLPKDRFSAERLKGVDSTLKIQPAKLEDSAVYLCASSLDRSFNEQFFGPGTRLTVL.

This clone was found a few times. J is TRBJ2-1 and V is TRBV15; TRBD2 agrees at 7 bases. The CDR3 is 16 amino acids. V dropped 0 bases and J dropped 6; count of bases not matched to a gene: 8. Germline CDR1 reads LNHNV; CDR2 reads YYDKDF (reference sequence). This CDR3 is CATSRDTPSGINEQFF. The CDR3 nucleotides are TGTGCCACCAGCAGAGATACCCCTAGCGGAATCAATGAGCAGTTCTTC.

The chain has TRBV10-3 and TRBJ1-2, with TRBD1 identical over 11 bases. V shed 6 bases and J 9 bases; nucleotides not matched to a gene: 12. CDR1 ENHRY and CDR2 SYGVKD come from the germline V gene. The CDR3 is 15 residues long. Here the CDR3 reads CAISLPPGQGDSYTF. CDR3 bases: TGTGCCATCAGCCTACCACCGGGACAGGGGGATAGCTACACCTTC.